These 5 T cell receptor beta chains were all obtained from the same sample, sequenced in a study of blood T cells in healthy people across ages. With a J-beta primer mix and a sample-barcoded 5' primer, a second PCR ran 7 to 11 cycles. TCRdb called the 5' RACE reads again in MiXCR, with one record for every CDR3 protein. The table shows more than 650,000 distinct CDR3 sequences, with approximately 24% occurring only once. The same data also contributed to another study, on T cells of mothers and their children.

The sequencing sample was made of blood. The receptors originated from a boy younger than 18 in good health.

The CDR3 DNA follows: TGCGCCAGCAGTACGGGGGCCCCCAGGGGCATTCAGTACTTC. It yields the protein CASSTGAPRGIQYF. This rearrangement joins TRBV5-1 to TRBJ2-4, with D possibly being TRBD1 or TRBD2 (6 bases each). This CDR3 has 14 amino acids. Trimming took 5 bases from V and 9 from J, leaving 18 bases between them. Germline CDR1 SGHRS, CDR2 YFSETQ.

This chain links TRBV28 with TRBJ2-5; TRBD1 aligns across 11 bases. CDR3 size: 13 residues. Unmatched junction bases numbered 3, after V lost 11 bases and J lost 1 base. Germline CDR1 and CDR2: MDHEN and SYDVKM. CDR3 DNA sequence: TGTGCCGGGGGGACAGGGGGCCAAGAGACCCAGTACTTC. It specifies CAGGTGGQETQYF.

This clonotype showed up just a few times. Its ends do not fully match the called genes, so a read error is possible. This chain connects TRBV29-1 to TRBJ1-4, with D tentatively TRBD1 (5 bases). The CDR3 is 11 residues long. Germline V lookup: CDR1 SQVTM, CDR2 ANQGSEA. Written as DNA, the CDR3 is TGCAGCGTTGATAAAGACAGAGGGTCTGACTTT. Encoded protein: CSVDKDRGSDF.

CDR3 DNA sequence: TGCAGCGTTGGGGCCAGAGGCAAACTCTCAACTAATGAAAAACTGTTTTTT. Its translation: CSVGARGKLSTNEKLFF. This chain joins TRBV29-1 and TRBJ1-4; D is unclear. In germline, CDR1 is SQVTM, CDR2 ANQGSEA. Trimming shortened V by 4 bases and J by 0 bases, and 18 bases separated the two germline ends. This CDR3 comprises 17 residues. Filled out from reference TRBV29-1 and TRBJ1-4, the complete variable domain reads SAVISQKPSRDICQRGTSLTIQCQVDSQVTMMFWYRQQPGQSLTLIATANQGSEATYESGFVIDKFPISRPNLTFSTLTVSNMSPEDSSIYLCSVGARGKLSTNEKLFFGSGTQLSVL.

The V gene is TRBV7-9, the J gene TRBJ1-4; tentative D call: TRBD1 (5 bases). V was clipped by 6 bases and J by 8 bases, with 13 bases between them. Per germline, CDR1 SEHNR and CDR2 FQNEAQ (reference sequence). There are 13 residues in the CDR3. The CDR3 bases are TGTGCCAGCAGGGCAAGTTCAGGGGAAAAACTGTTTTTT. Translating gives CASRASSGEKLFF.